This is a list of T cell receptor beta chains from one sample in a study of blood T cells in healthy people across ages. TCRdb re-called the 5' RACE reads with MiXCR, one entry per CDR3 protein. In the table there are more than 1.4 million distinct CDR3 sequences, roughly 40% of which are singletons. The specimen sequenced was blood. The receptor source for this set is a woman aged 18-29 years in good health. The CDR3 runs from the conserved cysteine through the conserved F or W. Fields, in order: D gene, J gene, clone size, V gene, CDR3 DNA, CDR3 protein. A D gene is named only where the DNA matches it firmly. The listing skips clone size in some rows; elsewhere it reads once, few, many or a size class.

d_call: NA; j_call: TRBJ1-2; clone_size: many; v_call: TRBV30; cdr3_nt: TGTGCCTGGAGTCGCGAGGGGGTGGGCTATGGCTACACCTTC; cdr3_aa: CAWSREGVGYGYTF
d_call: TRBD2; j_call: TRBJ2-7; clone_size: NA; v_call: TRBV5-1; cdr3_nt: TGCGCCAGCAGCTGGTCGCTAGCGGGAGGGGGCGAGCAGTACTTC; cdr3_aa: CASSWSLAGGGEQYF
d_call: NA; j_call: TRBJ2-1; clone_size: NA; v_call: TRBV30; cdr3_nt: TGTGCCTGGAGTGTAAGAGGTTCAGGGAAGTGGAATGAGCAGTTCTTC; cdr3_aa: CAWSVRGSGKWNEQFF
d_call: NA; j_call: TRBJ2-2; clone_size: few; v_call: TRBV5-1; cdr3_nt: TGCGCCAGCAGCTTGGACGACGCCGGGGAGCTGTTTTTT; cdr3_aa: CASSLDDAGELFF
d_call: TRBD1; j_call: TRBJ1-6; clone_size: NA; v_call: TRBV12-3/TRBV12-4; cdr3_nt: TGTGCCAGCAGTGCTACAGGGGATTCACCCCTCCACTTT; cdr3_aa: CASSATGDSPLHF
d_call: NA; j_call: TRBJ2-7; clone_size: NA; v_call: TRBV18; cdr3_nt: TGTGCCAGCTCACCACAGAGCGCCGATGCCTACGAGCAGTACTTC; cdr3_aa: CASSPQSADAYEQYF
d_call: NA; j_call: TRBJ1-4; clone_size: NA; v_call: TRBV4-1; cdr3_nt: TGCGCCACGGCGGCGGGTGAAAAACTGTTTTTT; cdr3_aa: CATAAGEKLFF
d_call: NA; j_call: TRBJ1-1; clone_size: NA; v_call: TRBV24-1; cdr3_nt: TGTGCCACCAGTGATCGGGGGGACACTGAAGCTTTCTTT; cdr3_aa: CATSDRGDTEAFF
d_call: NA; j_call: TRBJ1-1; clone_size: NA; v_call: TRBV9; cdr3_nt: TGTGCCAGCAGCGTAGTCCCCGGGCAGCTGAACACTGAAGCTTTCTTT; cdr3_aa: CASSVVPGQLNTEAFF
d_call: TRBD1; j_call: TRBJ2-2; clone_size: many; v_call: TRBV3-1; cdr3_nt: TGTGCCAGCAGCCTCCAGGGGGCGAGCACCGGGGAGCTGTTTTTT; cdr3_aa: CASSLQGASTGELFF
d_call: NA; j_call: TRBJ1-2; clone_size: few; v_call: TRBV28; cdr3_nt: TGTGCCACCGGGCCTCATGGGACGATTAACTATGGCTACACCTTC; cdr3_aa: CATGPHGTINYGYTF
d_call: NA; j_call: TRBJ1-3; clone_size: NA; v_call: TRBV27; cdr3_nt: TGTGCCAGCAGTTTAACCCGGGGCGGTGGAAACACCATATATTTT; cdr3_aa: CASSLTRGGGNTIYF
d_call: TRBD1; j_call: TRBJ1-1; clone_size: NA; v_call: TRBV20-1; cdr3_nt: TGCAGCACCGAAAGGGACAGGGTTACTGAAGCTTTCTTT; cdr3_aa: CSTERDRVTEAFF
d_call: NA; j_call: TRBJ1-2; clone_size: NA; v_call: TRBV27; cdr3_nt: NA; cdr3_aa: CASSFGTGADHTF
d_call: TRBD2; j_call: TRBJ2-7; clone_size: NA; v_call: TRBV18; cdr3_nt: TGTGCCAGCTCACCAAAGCAGGGAGGGTACTACGAGCAGTACTTC; cdr3_aa: CASSPKQGGYYEQYF
d_call: NA; j_call: TRBJ1-2; clone_size: NA; v_call: TRBV30; cdr3_nt: TGTGCCTGGAGTGGGGTTAGGAGCAACTATGGCTACACCTTC; cdr3_aa: CAWSGVRSNYGYTF
d_call: NA; j_call: TRBJ2-3; clone_size: NA; v_call: TRBV27; cdr3_nt: TGTGCCAGCAGTTTGTTCCGGGGGAAGCCAGATACGCAGTATTTT; cdr3_aa: CASSLFRGKPDTQYF
d_call: TRBD1; j_call: TRBJ1-5; clone_size: NA; v_call: TRBV6-5; cdr3_nt: TGTGCCAGCAGTTCTTCTAGATCAGGGGGCGGAATTCAGCCCCAGCATTTT; cdr3_aa: CASSSSRSGGGIQPQHF
d_call: NA; j_call: TRBJ1-5; clone_size: NA; v_call: TRBV28; cdr3_nt: TGTGCCAGCAGTTTGGGGGGTGGCCTCATGGGCAATCAGCCCCAGCATTTT; cdr3_aa: CASSLGGGLMGNQPQHF
d_call: TRBD1; j_call: TRBJ2-7; clone_size: many; v_call: TRBV20-1; cdr3_nt: TGCAGTGCTAGATCGGGACAGGGGGCCTACGAGCAGTACTTC; cdr3_aa: CSARSGQGAYEQYF
d_call: NA; j_call: TRBJ2-5; clone_size: NA; v_call: TRBV27; cdr3_nt: TGTGCCAGCAGTCCCCTCCCGAGGGGAGAGACCCAGTACTTC; cdr3_aa: CASSPLPRGETQYF
d_call: TRBD2; j_call: TRBJ2-1; clone_size: NA; v_call: TRBV12-3/TRBV12-4; cdr3_nt: TGTGCCAGCAGCGATGCTGCGGGAGTGGGTAATGAGCAGTTCTTC; cdr3_aa: CASSDAAGVGNEQFF